Shown below are 7 T cell receptor beta chains from a single sample sequenced in a study of blood T cell repertoires in COVID-19. Data came from immunoSEQ multiplex PCR; TCRdb stores just in-frame clones and leaves some out. The repertoire includes some 16,000 clones, around 90% of them detected once, and less than 15% sits in the top ten. The sample was peripheral blood. These receptors were collected from a human donor in a cohort sampled during active COVID-19.

The chain employs TRBV5-1 and TRBJ1-3, with 9 bases matching TRBD1. V dropped 3 bases and J dropped 4; count of bases not matched to a gene: 5. CDR1 and CDR2 from the germline V gene are SGHRS and YFSETQ. The CDR3 is 15 amino acids. The CDR3 DNA is TGCGCCAGCAGCTCCGGGACAGGGCCCGGAAACACCATATATTTT. Protein product: CASSSGTGPGNTIYF.

This clone was recorded once. This chain connects TRBV12-3 or TRBV12-4 to TRBJ1-4, with D possibly matching TRBD1 (5 bases). Between the trimmed V and J ends, which lost 3 bases and 6 bases, there was a span of 8 bases. CDR3 length equals 13 residues. CDR3 sequence reads: CASSFSGDEKLFF. CDR3 nucleotides: TGTGCCAGCAGTTTTTCGGGGGATGAAAAACTGTTTTTT.

The rearrangement joins TRBV7-9 to TRBJ1-6; 9 bases map to TRBD1. Losses at the gene ends were 5 bases for V and 5 bases for J; bases not matched to a gene: 1. Germline lookup yields CDR1 SEHNR and CDR2 FQNEAQ (reference sequence). This CDR3 region has 14 residues. The CDR3 coding sequence is TGTGCCAGCAGCGGGGACAGGGATAATTCACCCCTCCACTTT. It yields the protein CASSGDRDNSPLHF. The variable domain in full, completed from reference TRBV7-9 and TRBJ1-6, reads DTGVSQNPRHKITKRGQNVTFRCDPISEHNRLYWYRQTLGQGPEFLTYFQNEAQLEKSRLLSDRFSAERPKGSFSTLEIQRTEQGDSAMYLCASSGDRDNSPLHFGNGTRLTVT.

The CDR3 DNA reads TGTGCCAGCAGCGTAGCCGAGGGCGGGGACACCGGGGAGCTGTTTTTT. Amino acid sequence: CASSVAEGGDTGELFF. This chain uses TRBV9 with TRBJ2-2; TRBD2 might be the D (6 bases). Trimming pared 0 bases from V and 3 bases from J, leaving 12 bases between. Germline values: CDR1 SGDLS, CDR2 YYNGEE. The CDR3 contains 16 residues.

The rearrangement joins TRBV14 to TRBJ2-1; D is perhaps TRBD1 (5 bases). V gave up 1 base and J gave up 5 bases, with 9 bases separating them. Per the germline V gene, CDR1 is SGHDN and CDR2 is FVKESK. This CDR3 spans 14 amino acids. The CDR3 region has the DNA TGTGCCAGCAGCCAAGTACTGGGGCACAATGAGCAGTTCTTC. Amino acids: CASSQVLGHNEQFF.

This clone was observed a single time. The genes are TRBV2 and TRBJ1-2, with D tentatively TRBD1 (5 bases). The V gene lost 7 bases and the J gene lost 2 bases, with 14 bases spanning the gap. The germline V gene has CDR1 SNHLY and CDR2 FYNNEI. CDR3 length: 14 residues. DNA of the CDR3: TGTGCCAGCACTCAGGGAAGGGTAAACTATGGCTACACCTTC. Protein product: CASTQGRVNYGYTF.

The chain recombines TRBV14 with TRBJ2-5, with 13 positions matching TRBD2. Trimming took 4 bases from V and 4 from J; bases not matched to a gene: 9. Germline V gene data show CDR1 as SGHDN and CDR2 as FVKESK. The CDR3 consists of 17 residues. This chain's CDR3 is CASSPARGLAGIETQYF. Written as DNA, the CDR3 is TGTGCCAGCAGCCCTGCCCGGGGACTAGCGGGGATAGAGACCCAGTACTTC. Combining the CDR3 with reference TRBV14 and TRBJ2-5 gives the whole variable domain EAGVTQFPSHSVIEKGQTVTLRCDPISGHDNLYWYRRVMGKEIKFLLHFVKESKQDESGMPNNRFLAERTGGTYSTLKVQPAELEDSGVYFCASSPARGLAGIETQYFGPGTRLLVL.